These 14 T cell receptor beta chains were all obtained from the same sample, sequenced in a study of CD8 T cells in acute hepatitis C reinfection. Time point denoted: naive CD8 control sorted from an acute-time-point sample. The method was immunoSEQ multiplex PCR; TCRdb's version includes in-frame clones alone and lacks a portion of them. The sample lists tens of thousands of clones, approximately 85% seen once, with approximately 9.9% in the top ten. Material for sequencing was naive CD8+ T cells from PBMCs. The receptors here all came from a woman aged 18-29 years who spontaneously cleared hepatitis C infection.

The genes are TRBV27 and TRBJ2-7; possibly TRBD2 for D (6 bases). The CDR3 is made up of 16 amino acids. The V end was cut by 2 bases, the J end by 3 bases, with 17 bases between. In germline, CDR1 is MNHEY, CDR2 SMNVEV (reference sequence). CDR3 sequence (DNA): TGTGCCAGCAGTTTAAGGGCGTTCGGGAGTGTCTACGAGCAGTACTTC. Translating it yields CASSLRAFGSVYEQYF.

V and J are TRBV4-2 and TRBJ2-1; 7 bases are shared with TRBD2. CDR3 length equals 18 residues. CDR1 and CDR2 from the germline V gene are LGHNA and YNFKEQ. V was pared by 0 bases and J by 4 bases, with 12 bases of the junction left unmatched. For the CDR3, the DNA is TGTGCCAGCAGCCAAGAGGGGAGTAGGGACTACCTATACAATGAGCAGTTCTTC. It encodes CASSQEGSRDYLYNEQFF.

This clone has only a few counts. This chain's CDR3 is CASSFIEKNYGYTF. The CDR3, as DNA: TGCGCCAGCAGCTTTATTGAAAAAAACTATGGCTACACCTTC. The genes are TRBV5-1 and TRBJ1-2, with D unclear. From germline, CDR1 is SGHRS and CDR2 YFSETQ. This CDR3 region has 14 residues. V was clipped by 2 bases and J by 2 bases, with 10 bases between them.

V is TRBV2 and J is TRBJ2-1; perhaps TRBD2 as D (5 bases). Between the trimmed V and J ends, which lost 10 bases and 8 bases, there was a span of 9 bases. CDR3 size: 10 residues. Per germline, CDR1 SNHLY and CDR2 FYNNEI. The CDR3 region is CATRGYEQFF. The CDR3 bases are TGTGCCACCCGAGGGTATGAGCAGTTCTTC. Filled out from reference TRBV2 and TRBJ2-1, the complete variable domain reads EPEVTQTPSHQVTQMGQEVILRCVPISNHLYFYWYRQILGQKVEFLVSFYNNEISEKSEIFDDQFSVERPDGSNFTLKIRSTKLEDSAMYFCATRGYEQFFGPGTRLTVL.

This chain links TRBV6-1 with TRBJ2-2; TRBD1 agrees at 8 bases. The length of the CDR3 is 15 residues. CDR1 and CDR2 from the germline V gene are MNHNS and SASEGT. Trimming took 6 bases from V and 4 from J; bases not matched to a gene: 7. The CDR3 is CASRRTGLTTGELFF. In DNA form, the CDR3 reads TGTGCCAGCAGGAGGACAGGGTTGACCACCGGGGAGCTGTTTTTT.

The CDR3, as DNA: TGTGCCAGCAGCGTAGGGAGGGGGCTGGACGAGCAGTACTTC. Translating gives CASSVGRGLDEQYF. V is TRBV9 and J is TRBJ2-7, with D perhaps matching TRBD1 (7 bases). The CDR3 length is 14 residues. The V end was cut by 0 bases, the J end by 5 bases, with 12 bases between. Germline CDR1 SGDLS, CDR2 YYNGEE.

The V and J genes are TRBV11-2 and TRBJ1-2; tentatively, D is TRBD1 (5 bases). V was clipped by 7 bases and J by 9 bases, with 12 bases between them. The CDR3 sequence is 11 residues long. The germline CDR1 and CDR2 sequences are SGHAT and FQNNGV. The CDR3 spells CASTQGNRYTF. The CDR3 DNA is TGTGCCAGCACCCAGGGAAATCGCTACACCTTC. The full variable domain, rest sourced from reference TRBV11-2 and TRBJ1-2, is EAGVAQSPRYKIIEKRQSVAFWCNPISGHATLYWYQQILGQGPKLLIQFQNNGVVDDSQLPKDRFSAERLKGVDSTLKIQPAKLEDSAVYLCASTQGNRYTFGSGTRLTVV.

The V call is TRBV4-1, the J call TRBJ2-3; a weak D match, TRBD2 (5 bases). The germline CDR1 and CDR2 sequences are MGHRA and YSYEKL. V was cut by 3 bases and J by 3 bases, with 7 bases left in between. The CDR3 loop spans 13 amino acids. CDR3 coding DNA: TGCGCCAGCAGCCAGCCGGGGACAGATACGCAGTATTTT. Protein sequence: CASSQPGTDTQYF.

The chain joins TRBV10-1 to TRBJ2-7; no clear D. Germline CDR1 reads WNHNN; CDR2 reads SYGVQD (reference sequence). The CDR3 totals 13 residues. Trimming stripped 9 bases from V and 5 bases from J, with 17 bases between. This chain's CDR3 is CASIDKPGHEQYF. CDR3 nucleotide sequence: TGCGCCAGTATTGACAAACCTGGCCACGAGCAGTACTTC.

This rearrangement joins TRBV4-1 to TRBJ2-7; D perhaps matches TRBD1 (6 bases). Germline-derived CDR1 and CDR2 are MGHRA and YSYEKL. Trimming left V 1 base short and J 4 bases short, with 20 bases between. This CDR3 is 17 amino acids long. The CDR3 protein is CASSQGGYGQGQYEQYF. The CDR3, as DNA: TGCGCCAGCAGCCAAGGGGGTTATGGTCAGGGGCAGTACGAGCAGTACTTC.

J is TRBJ2-1 and V is TRBV7-9, with D possibly matching TRBD1 (6 bases). The germline gives CDR1 SEHNR, CDR2 FQNEAQ (reference sequence). V lost 7 bases, J lost 2 bases, and 9 bases lay in between. The CDR3 sequence is 13 residues long. The CDR3 DNA reads as TGTGCCAGCATCGGGACACCCTACAATGAGCAGTTCTTC. Its translation is CASIGTPYNEQFF.

The chain links TRBV27 to TRBJ2-7; D may be TRBD2 (5 bases). Trimming stripped 5 bases from V and 7 bases from J, with 15 bases between. The germline gives CDR1 MNHEY, CDR2 SMNVEV (reference sequence). The CDR3 is 13 residues long. The CDR3 spells CASSPTGIMEQYF. The CDR3, as DNA: TGTGCCAGCAGTCCCACCGGGATTATGGAGCAGTACTTC.

V usage is TRBV5-4 and J usage is TRBJ1-1; D is unresolved. The CDR3 extends over 14 amino acids. Germline loops: CDR1 SGHNT, CDR2 YYREEE (reference sequence). The germline V and J ends were trimmed by 3 bases and 0 bases, with 9 bases remaining between them. The CDR3 sequence: CASSSSRMNTEAFF. Written as DNA, the CDR3 is TGTGCCAGCAGCTCGAGTAGAATGAACACTGAAGCTTTCTTT.

The CDR3 region has the DNA TGTGCCAGCAGCGTAGGTGGCGGGAGGAGCGATGAGCAGTTCTTC. Protein: CASSVGGGRSDEQFF. The J gene is TRBJ2-1, the V gene TRBV9, with 8 bases lining up with TRBD2. With V trimmed by 0 bases and J by 8 bases, 7 bases remained unmatched. CDR1 and CDR2 (germline): SGDLS, YYNGEE. CDR3 size: 15 residues.